The text below deals with one TCR beta chain. This clone was observed a handful of times. Which antigen it targets is not known. Per-base qualities were not stored, and no clone one base away is much larger. These data belong to a study of blood T cell repertoires in COVID-19 (dated by TCRdb to 2020 to 2021). Study-wide context: Collaborator samples came from the United States, Italy and Spain and covered acute and convalescent phases of COVID-19. The prospective study material was composed of cDNA or gDNA derived from T cells, B-cell-depleted T cells, or PBMCs. Subjects who had been exposed to COVID-19, were actively infected with it, or had recovered from it provided the deeply sampled blood TCRbeta repertoires that made up the dataset. A freely available public database, intended as a resource for researchers studying the immune response to SARS-CoV-2, is where the repertoires were released. The samples were drawn from the first 160 participants of the ongoing ImmuneRACE study and from some 1,300 subjects provided by 6 global collaborators. The sample metadata nearly always contained a de-identified subject ID, COVID-19 status, age in years and sex. HLA class I and class II types, where available, came from metadata supplied by the sample provider rather than from assay-based typing.

Relative to germline, V is 5 bases shorter and J is 8 bases shorter, with 18 bases between their ends. As encoded in the germline V gene, CDR1 is MNHEY while CDR2 is SVGEGT. The CDR3 spans 14 residues, from the cysteine through the phenylalanine. Only the CDR3 portion is preserved as DNA: 42 bases, with reading frame beginning at the first base. Another Seattle source contributed samples from volunteer blood donors who had recovered from COVID-19. Whole blood was collected in K2EDTA tubes by collaborating institutions according to the institutions' own protocols. For TCRbeta analysis, collaborators shipped samples as frozen whole blood, isolated PBMCs, or DNA extracted from either of those sample types. The immunoSEQ Assay, a bias-controlled multiplex PCR, was used to amplify TCRbeta CDR3 regions from genomic DNA. From the authors' description of their analysis: The number of nucleated cells in each sample was estimated from the amplification of reference gene primers within the assay. To quantify the absolute abundance of each unique TCRbeta CDR3 rearrangement, sequence reads were collapsed and filtered. For each sample, productive Simpson clonality was calculated by taking the square root of Simpson's diversity index across productive rearrangements. As stored in TCRdb, this immuneACCESS dataset retains in-frame rearrangements with V and J assigned. A fraction of the clones does not appear; measured against another copy, unresolved V genes explain less than half of the discrepancy, and the remainder lacks a known reason. For V, J and clone size, that table is used; D and trimming come from the DNA. This sample gives around 260,000 clones in total; 87% of them show up just once. Together, the top ten hold 1.5% of the sample.

Overall study outcomes, separate from this receptor: Clinical and demographic metadata were provided uncurated, with the amount varying by source and participant.

This TCR derives from a woman between 35 and 50 years old who had recovered from COVID-19. The chain joins TRBV6-2 or TRBV6-3 to TRBJ1-2; the D gene is unclear. The sequencing input was peripheral blood. At the DNA level, the sequence is TGTGCCAGCAGTCCCGTAGATGGCCGGCGGGGCTACACCTTC. Translation gives CASSPVDGRRGYTF.